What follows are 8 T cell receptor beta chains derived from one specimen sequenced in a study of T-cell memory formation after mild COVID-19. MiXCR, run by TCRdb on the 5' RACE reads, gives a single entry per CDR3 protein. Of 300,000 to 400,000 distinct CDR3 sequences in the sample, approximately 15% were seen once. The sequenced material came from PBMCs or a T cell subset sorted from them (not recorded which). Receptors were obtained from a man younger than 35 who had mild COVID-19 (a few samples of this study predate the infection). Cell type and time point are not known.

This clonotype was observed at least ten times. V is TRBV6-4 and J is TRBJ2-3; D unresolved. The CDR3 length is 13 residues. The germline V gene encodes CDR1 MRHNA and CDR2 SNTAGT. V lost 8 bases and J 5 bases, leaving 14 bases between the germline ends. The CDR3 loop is CASAFRSQDTQYF. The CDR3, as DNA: TGTGCCAGCGCCTTCCGCTCCCAAGATACGCAGTATTTT.

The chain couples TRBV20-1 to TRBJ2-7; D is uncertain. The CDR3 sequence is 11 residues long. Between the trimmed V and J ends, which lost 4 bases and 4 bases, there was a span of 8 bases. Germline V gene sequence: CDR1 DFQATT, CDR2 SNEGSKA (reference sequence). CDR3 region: CSAKFVYEQYF. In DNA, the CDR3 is TGCAGTGCTAAGTTCGTGTACGAGCAGTACTTC.

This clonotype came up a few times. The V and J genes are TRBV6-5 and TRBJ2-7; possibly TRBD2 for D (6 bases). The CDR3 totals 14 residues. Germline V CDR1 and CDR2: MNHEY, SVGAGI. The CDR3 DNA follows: TGTGCCAGAAGTTACAATCGGGGGTCCTACGAGCAGTACGTC. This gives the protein CARSYNRGSYEQYV.

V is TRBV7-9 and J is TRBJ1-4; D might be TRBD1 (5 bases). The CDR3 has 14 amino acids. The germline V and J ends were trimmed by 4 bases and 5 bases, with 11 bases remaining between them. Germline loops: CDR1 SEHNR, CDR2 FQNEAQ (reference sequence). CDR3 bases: TGTGCCAGCAGCTCCCGGCCAGGGAATGAAAAACTGTTTTTT. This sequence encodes CASSSRPGNEKLFF.

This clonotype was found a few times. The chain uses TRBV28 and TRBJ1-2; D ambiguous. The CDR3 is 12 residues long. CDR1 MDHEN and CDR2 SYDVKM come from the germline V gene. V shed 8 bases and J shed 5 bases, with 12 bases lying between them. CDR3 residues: CASAPPVYGYTF. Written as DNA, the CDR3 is TGTGCCAGCGCCCCCCCGGTGTATGGCTACACCTTC.

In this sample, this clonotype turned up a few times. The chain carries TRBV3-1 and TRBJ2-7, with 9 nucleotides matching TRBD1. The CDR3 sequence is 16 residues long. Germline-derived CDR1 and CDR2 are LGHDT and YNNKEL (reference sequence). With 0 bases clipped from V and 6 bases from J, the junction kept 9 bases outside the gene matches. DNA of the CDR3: TGTGCCAGCAGCCAAGAAGGGGACAGGGAATATTCCGAGCAGTACTTC. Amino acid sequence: CASSQEGDREYSEQYF.

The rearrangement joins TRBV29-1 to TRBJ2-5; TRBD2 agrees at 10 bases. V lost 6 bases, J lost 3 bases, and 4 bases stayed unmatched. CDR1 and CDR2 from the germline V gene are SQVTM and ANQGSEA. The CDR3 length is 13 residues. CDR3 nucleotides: TGCAGCGTCTCCGGACTAGCGGAAGAGACCCAGTACTTC. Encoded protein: CSVSGLAEETQYF.

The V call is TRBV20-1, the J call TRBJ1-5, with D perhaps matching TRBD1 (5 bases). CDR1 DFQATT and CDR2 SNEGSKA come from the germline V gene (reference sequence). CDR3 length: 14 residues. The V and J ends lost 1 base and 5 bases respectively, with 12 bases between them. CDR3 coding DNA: TGCAGTGCTAGAGCCCCCGGGGGGTATCAGCCCCAGCATTTT. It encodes CSARAPGGYQPQHF.